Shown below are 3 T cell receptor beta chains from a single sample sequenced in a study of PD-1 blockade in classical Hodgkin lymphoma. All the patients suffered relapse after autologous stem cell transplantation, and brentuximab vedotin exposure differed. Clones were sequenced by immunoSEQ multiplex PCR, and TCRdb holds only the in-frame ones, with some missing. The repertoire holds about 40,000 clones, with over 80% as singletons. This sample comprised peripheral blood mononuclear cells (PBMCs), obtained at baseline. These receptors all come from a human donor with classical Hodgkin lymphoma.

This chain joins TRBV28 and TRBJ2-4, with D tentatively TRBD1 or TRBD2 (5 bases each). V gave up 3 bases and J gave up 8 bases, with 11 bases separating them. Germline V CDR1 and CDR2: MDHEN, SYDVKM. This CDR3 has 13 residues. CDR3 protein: CASSFGGFDIQYF. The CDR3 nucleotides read TGTGCCAGCAGTTTTGGGGGTTTTGACATTCAGTACTTC.

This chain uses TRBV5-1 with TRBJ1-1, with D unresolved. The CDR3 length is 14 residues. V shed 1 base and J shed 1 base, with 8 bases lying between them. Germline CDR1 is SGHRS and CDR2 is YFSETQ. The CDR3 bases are TGCGCCAGCAGCTTGTCCGTCGGGAACACTGAAGCTTTCTTT. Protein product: CASSLSVGNTEAFF. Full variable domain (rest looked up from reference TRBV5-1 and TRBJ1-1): KAGVTQTPRYLIKTRGQQVTLSCSPISGHRSVSWYQQTPGQGLQFLFEYFSETQRNKGNFPGRFSGRQFSNSRSEMNVSTLELGDSALYLCASSLSVGNTEAFFGQGTRLTVV.

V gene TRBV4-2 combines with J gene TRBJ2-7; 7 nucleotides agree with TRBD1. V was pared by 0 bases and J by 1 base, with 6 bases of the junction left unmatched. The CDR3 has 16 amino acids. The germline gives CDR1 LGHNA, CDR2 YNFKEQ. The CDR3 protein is CASSQELGTASYEQYF. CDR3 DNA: TGTGCCAGCAGCCAAGAGTTGGGGACAGCATCCTACGAGCAGTACTTC.